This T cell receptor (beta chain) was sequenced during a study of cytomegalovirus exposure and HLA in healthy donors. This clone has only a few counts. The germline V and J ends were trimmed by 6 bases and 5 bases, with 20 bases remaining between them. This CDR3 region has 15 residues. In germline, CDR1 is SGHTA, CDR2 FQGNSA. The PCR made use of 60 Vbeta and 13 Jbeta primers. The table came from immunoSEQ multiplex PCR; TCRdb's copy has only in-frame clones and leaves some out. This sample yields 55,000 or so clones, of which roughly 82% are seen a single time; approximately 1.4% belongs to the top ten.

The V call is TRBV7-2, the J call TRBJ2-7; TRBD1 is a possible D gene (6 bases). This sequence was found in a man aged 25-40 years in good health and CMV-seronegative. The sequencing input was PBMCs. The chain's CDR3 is CASSPTGLGRHEQYF. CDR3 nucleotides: TGTGCCAGCAGTCCCACAGGGCTGGGACGACACGAGCAGTACTTC.